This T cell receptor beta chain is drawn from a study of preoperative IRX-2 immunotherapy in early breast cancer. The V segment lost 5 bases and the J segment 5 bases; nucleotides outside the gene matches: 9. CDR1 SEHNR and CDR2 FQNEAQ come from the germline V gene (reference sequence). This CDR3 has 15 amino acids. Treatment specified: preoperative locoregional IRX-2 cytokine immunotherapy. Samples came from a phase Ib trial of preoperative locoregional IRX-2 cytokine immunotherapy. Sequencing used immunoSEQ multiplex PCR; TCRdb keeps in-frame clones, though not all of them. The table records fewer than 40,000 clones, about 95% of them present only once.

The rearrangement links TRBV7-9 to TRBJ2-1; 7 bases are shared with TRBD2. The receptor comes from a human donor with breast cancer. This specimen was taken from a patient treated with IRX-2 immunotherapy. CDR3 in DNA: TGTGCCAGCAGCCCCTCTAGCGGCCGGCACAATGAGCAGTTCTTC. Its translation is CASSPSSGRHNEQFF.